This TCR beta chain was captured in a study of T-cell memory formation after mild COVID-19. On the study more broadly: Largely, the TCR clusters proved donor specific. General observations from the study: For second-wave clones that peaked at day 37, SARS-CoV-2 specificity went unverified. Several responding clones turned up in pre-infection memory, indicating that cross-reactive memory may have taken part.

5'RACE primed at constant segments yielded TCR alpha and TCR beta cDNA libraries bearing sample barcodes and UMIs. TCRdb reanalysed the 5' RACE reads using MiXCR and keeps one entry per CDR3 protein. The data hold 100,000 to 120,000 distinct CDR3 sequences, with about 20% observed a single time. The CDR3 has 16 residues. This clonotype has only a few counts. Its antigen remains unidentified. Sequenced: PBMCs or a T cell subset sorted from them (not recorded which). The TCR originated in a man younger than 35 who had mild COVID-19 (a few samples of this study predate the infection). Cell type and time point are not known. The J gene is TRBJ2-7, the V gene TRBV21-1. TRBV21-1 is deemed a pseudogene. The CDR3 loop is CASSFPVDWSSYEQYV. The CDR3 nucleotides are TGTGCCAGCAGCTTCCCCGTAGACTGGAGCTCCTACGAGCAGTACGTC.